The clone carrying this T cell receptor beta chain was counted at least ten times. These data come from a study of metastatic and nonmetastatic thyroid tumors. Germline V lookup: CDR1 SGDLS, CDR2 YYNGEE. Trimming cost V 1 base and J 7 bases, with 8 bases left between them. The CDR3 is 13 residues long. Prior to thyroid surgery, none of the patients had received any treatment. TCRdb recomputed clones from the PCR reads via MiXCR. This sample yields about 93,000 clones, of which 10% to 15% are seen a single time; about 11% belongs to the top ten. The gene calls are TRBV9 and TRBJ2-2; the D is unclear. The receptor was derived from a female donor with papillary thyroid cancer or a benign thyroid nodule (not recorded which). Some clones in this sample may be carry-over from other donors' samples. Sample: blood. The CDR3 sequence: CASSVSQVGELFF. The CDR3 DNA follows: TGTGCCAGCAGCGTATCGCAGGTCGGGGAGCTGTTTTTT.